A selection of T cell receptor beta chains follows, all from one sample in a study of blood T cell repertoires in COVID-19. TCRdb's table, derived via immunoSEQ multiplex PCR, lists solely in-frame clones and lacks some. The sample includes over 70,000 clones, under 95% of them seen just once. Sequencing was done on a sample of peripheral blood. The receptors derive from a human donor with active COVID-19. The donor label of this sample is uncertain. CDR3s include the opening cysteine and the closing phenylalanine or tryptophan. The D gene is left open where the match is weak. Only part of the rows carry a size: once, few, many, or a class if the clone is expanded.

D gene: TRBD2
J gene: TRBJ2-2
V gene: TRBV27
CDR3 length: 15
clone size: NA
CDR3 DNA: TGTGCCAGCAGGCTAGCGGGGGGTAACACCGGGGAGCTGTTTTTT
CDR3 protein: CASRLAGGNTGELFF

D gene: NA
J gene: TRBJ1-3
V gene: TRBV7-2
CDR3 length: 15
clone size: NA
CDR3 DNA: TGTGCCAGCAGCTTAGGGGCAGGGGCTGGAAACACCATATATTTT
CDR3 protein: CASSLGAGAGNTIYF

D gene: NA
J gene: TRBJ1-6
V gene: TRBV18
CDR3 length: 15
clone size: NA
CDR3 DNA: TGTGCCAGCTCACCACAAGGACAGACTAATTCACCCCTCCACTTT
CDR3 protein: CASSPQGQTNSPLHF

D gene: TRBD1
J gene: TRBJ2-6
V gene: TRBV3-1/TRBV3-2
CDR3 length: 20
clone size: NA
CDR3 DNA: TGTGCCAGCAGCCAAGCCACCGGGACAGGGGTGTTGACTGGGGCCAACGTCCTGACTTTC
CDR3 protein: CASSQATGTGVLTGANVLTF

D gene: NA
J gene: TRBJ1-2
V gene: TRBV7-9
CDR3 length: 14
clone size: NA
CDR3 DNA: TGTACCAGCAGCTCAGTCACCAGAAACTATGGCTACACCTTC
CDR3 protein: CTSSSVTRNYGYTF

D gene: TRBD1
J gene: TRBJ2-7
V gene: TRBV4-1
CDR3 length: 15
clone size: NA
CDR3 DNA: TGCGCCAGCAGCCGTGGGACAGGGGACGCCTACGAGCAGTACTTC
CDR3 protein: CASSRGTGDAYEQYF

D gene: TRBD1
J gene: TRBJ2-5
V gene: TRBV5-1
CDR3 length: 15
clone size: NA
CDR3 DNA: TGCGCCAGCAGCTGGACAGGGGTCGGGGGAGAGACCCAGTACTTC
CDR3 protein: CASSWTGVGGETQYF

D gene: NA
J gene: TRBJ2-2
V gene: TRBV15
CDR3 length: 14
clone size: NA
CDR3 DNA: TGTGCCACCAGCACAGGCCTTAACACCGGGGAGCTGTTTTTT
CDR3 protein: CATSTGLNTGELFF

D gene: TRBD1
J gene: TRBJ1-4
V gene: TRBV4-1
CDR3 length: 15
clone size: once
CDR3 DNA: TGCGCCAGCAGCCAAGTAGACAGGGAAGGCGAAAAACTGTTTTTT
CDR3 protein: CASSQVDREGEKLFF

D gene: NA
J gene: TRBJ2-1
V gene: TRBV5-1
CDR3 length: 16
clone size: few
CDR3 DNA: TGCGCCAGCAGCCTCCTAAGTGGACAGAGCTACAATGAGCAGTTCTTC
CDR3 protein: CASSLLSGQSYNEQFF

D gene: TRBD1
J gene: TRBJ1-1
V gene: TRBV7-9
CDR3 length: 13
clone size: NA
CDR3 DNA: TGTGCCAGCAGCTTTACAGGGGGATATGAAGCTTTCTTT
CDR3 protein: CASSFTGGYEAFF

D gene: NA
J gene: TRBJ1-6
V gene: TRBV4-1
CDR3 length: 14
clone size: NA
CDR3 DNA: TGCGCCAGCAGCCTCACAGGGAACCGTTCACCCCTCCACTTT
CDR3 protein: CASSLTGNRSPLHF

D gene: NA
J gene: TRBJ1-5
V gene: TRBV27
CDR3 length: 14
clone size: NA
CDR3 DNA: TGTGCCAGCAGTACCGGACAGTCTAATCAGCCCCAGCATTTT
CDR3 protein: CASSTGQSNQPQHF

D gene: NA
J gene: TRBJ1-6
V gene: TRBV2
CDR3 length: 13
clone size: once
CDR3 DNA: TGTGCCAGCAGGGACAGCCCAGATTCACCCCTCCACTTT
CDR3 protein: CASRDSPDSPLHF

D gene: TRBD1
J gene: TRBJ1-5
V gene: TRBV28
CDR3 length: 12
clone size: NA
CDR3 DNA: TGTGCCAGCGGGACAGGGGGTCAGCCCCAGCATTTT
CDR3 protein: CASGTGGQPQHF

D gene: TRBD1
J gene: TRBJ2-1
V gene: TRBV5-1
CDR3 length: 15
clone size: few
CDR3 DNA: TGCGCCAGCAGCTCCTCCGGGACAGACTACAATGAGCAGTTCTTC
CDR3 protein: CASSSSGTDYNEQFF

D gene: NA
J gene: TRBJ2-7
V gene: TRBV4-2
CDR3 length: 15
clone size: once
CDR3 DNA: TGTGCCAGCAGCCAAGAAGCGGCGGGGACCTACGAGCAGTACTTC
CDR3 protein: CASSQEAAGTYEQYF

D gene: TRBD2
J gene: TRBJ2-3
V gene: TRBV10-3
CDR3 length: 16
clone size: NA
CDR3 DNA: TGTGCCATCGCGGAGGGGCTAGCGGGGGGAGGAGATACGCAGTATTTT
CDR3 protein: CAIAEGLAGGGDTQYF

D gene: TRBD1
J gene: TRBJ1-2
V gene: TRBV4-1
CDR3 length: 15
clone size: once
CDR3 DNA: TGCGCCAGCAGCCAAGATCCAGGGGGCCAGTATGGCTACACCTTC
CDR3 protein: CASSQDPGGQYGYTF

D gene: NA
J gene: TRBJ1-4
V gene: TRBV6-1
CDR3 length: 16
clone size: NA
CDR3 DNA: TGTGCCAGCAGTGAAGCGCGTACTAGGGAGAATGAAAAACTGTTTTTT
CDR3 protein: CASSEARTRENEKLFF

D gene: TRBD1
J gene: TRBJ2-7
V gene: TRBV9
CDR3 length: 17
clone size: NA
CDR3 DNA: TGTGCCAGCAGCCCTCCCGACATGGGGACAGCCTCCTACGAGCAGTACTTC
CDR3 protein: CASSPPDMGTASYEQYF

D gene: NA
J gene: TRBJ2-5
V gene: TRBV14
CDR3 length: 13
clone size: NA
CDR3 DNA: TGTGCCAGCAGCGCCAGGGTGAGGGAGACCCAGTACTTC
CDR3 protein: CASSARVRETQYF

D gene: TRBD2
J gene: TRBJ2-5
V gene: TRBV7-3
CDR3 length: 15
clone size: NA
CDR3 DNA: TGTGCCAGCAGCCTGAAGAGCGGGGCTGAAGAGACCCAGTACTTC
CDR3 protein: CASSLKSGAEETQYF

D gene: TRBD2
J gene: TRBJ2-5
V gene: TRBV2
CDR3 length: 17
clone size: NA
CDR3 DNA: TGTGCCAGCAGTGATTTAATTAGCGGGGGGGCCGGGGAGACCCAGTACTTC
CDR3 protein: CASSDLISGGAGETQYF

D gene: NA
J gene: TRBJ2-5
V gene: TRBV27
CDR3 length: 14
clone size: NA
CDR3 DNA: TGTGCCAGCAGTTCGTGGAGGGTACACGAGACCCAGTACTTC
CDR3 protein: CASSSWRVHETQYF

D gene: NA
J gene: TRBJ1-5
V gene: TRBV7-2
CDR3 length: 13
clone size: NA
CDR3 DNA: TGTGCCAGCAGCTTATCAGGGAATCAGCCCCAGCATTTT
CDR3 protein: CASSLSGNQPQHF

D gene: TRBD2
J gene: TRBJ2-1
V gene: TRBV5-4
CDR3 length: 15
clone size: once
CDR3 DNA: TGTGCCAGCAGCCCCCCTGGCGGGGGGGCTCTTGAGCAGTTCTTC
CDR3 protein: CASSPPGGGALEQFF

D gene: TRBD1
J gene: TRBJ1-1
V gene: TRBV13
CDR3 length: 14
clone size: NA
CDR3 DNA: TGTGCCAGCAGCTTAACAGGGGAAGGGACTGAAGCTTTCTTT
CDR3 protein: CASSLTGEGTEAFF

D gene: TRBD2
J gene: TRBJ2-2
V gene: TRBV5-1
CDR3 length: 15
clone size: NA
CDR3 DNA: TGCGCCAGCGCTAGCGGGGGGGCCCAAACCGGGGAGCTGTTTTTT
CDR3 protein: CASASGGAQTGELFF

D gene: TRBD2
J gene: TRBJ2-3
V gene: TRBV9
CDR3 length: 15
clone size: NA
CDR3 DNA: TGTGCCAGCAGCGTAGGACTAGCGGGGATAGATACGCAGTATTTT
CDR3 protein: CASSVGLAGIDTQYF

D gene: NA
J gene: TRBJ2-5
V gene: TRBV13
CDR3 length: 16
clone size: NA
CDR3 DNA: TGTGCCAGCAGTGTCAAGGAAGGGGCCCAGCGAGAGACCCAGTACTTC
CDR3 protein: CASSVKEGAQRETQYF

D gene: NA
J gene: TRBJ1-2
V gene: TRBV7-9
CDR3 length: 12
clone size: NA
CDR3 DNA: TGTGCCAGCAGCCTAAAGGAGTATGGCTACACCTTC
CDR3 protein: CASSLKEYGYTF

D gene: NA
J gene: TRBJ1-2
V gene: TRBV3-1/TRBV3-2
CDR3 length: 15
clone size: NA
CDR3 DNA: TGTGCCAGCAGCCAAGTTCGGACTTCTGCGGGTGGCTACACCTTC
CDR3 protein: CASSQVRTSAGGYTF

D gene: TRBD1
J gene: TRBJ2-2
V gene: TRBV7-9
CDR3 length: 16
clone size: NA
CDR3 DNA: TGTGCCAGCAGCCCCCGGGACAGGGAAGGCACCGGGGAGCTGTTTTTT
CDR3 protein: CASSPRDREGTGELFF

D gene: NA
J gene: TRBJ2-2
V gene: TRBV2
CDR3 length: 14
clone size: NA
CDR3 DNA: TGTGCCAGCAGTGTCGGGGGGCAGAACGGGGAGCTGTTTTTT
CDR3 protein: CASSVGGQNGELFF

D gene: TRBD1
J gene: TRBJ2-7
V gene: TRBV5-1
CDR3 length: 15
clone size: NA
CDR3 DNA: TGCGCCAGCAGCTTGCGGCAGGGGGTGCCTTACGAGCAGTACTTC
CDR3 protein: CASSLRQGVPYEQYF

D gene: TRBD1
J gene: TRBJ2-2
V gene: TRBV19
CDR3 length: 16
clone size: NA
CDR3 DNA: TGTGCCAGTAGTCCCGGCCGGGACAGGGGAGGTGGGGAGCTGTTTTTT
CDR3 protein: CASSPGRDRGGGELFF

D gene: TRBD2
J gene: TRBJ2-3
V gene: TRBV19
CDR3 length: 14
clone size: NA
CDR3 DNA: TGTGCCAGTCGCGGGGGTATCTCCACAGATACGCAGTATTTT
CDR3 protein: CASRGGISTDTQYF

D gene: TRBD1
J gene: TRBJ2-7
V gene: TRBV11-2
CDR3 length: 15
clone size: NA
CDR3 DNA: TGTGCCAGCAAAGGGATGGCAGGGGGTTCCTACGAGCAGTACTTC
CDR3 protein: CASKGMAGGSYEQYF

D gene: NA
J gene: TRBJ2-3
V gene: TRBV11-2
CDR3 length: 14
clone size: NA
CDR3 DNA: TGTGCCAGCAGCGGTACACTAGGGCCAGATACGCAGTATTTT
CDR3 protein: CASSGTLGPDTQYF

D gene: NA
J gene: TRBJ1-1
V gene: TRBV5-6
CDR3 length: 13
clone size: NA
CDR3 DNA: TGTGCCAGCACCTTGGACAGGAACACTGAAGCTTTCTTT
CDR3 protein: CASTLDRNTEAFF

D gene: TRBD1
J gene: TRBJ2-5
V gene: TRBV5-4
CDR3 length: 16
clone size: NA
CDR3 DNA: TGTGCCAGCAGCTTGGTTCGGATGACAGGGGAGGAGACCCAGTACTTC
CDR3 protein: CASSLVRMTGEETQYF

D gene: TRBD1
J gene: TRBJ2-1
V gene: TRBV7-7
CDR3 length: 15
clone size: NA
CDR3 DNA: TGTGCCAGCAGCCCTAACCGGGACAGCTTCAATGAGCAGTTCTTC
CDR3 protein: CASSPNRDSFNEQFF

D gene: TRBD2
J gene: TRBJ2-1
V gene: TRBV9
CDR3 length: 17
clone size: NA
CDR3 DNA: TGTGCCAGCAGCCCCCCGGGGCTAGCGGGGGGGAACAATGAGCAGTTCTTC
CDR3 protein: CASSPPGLAGGNNEQFF

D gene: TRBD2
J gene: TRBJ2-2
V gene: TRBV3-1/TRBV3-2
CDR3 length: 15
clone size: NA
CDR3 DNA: TGTGCCAGCAGCCGGGGACTATTAAACACCGGGGAGCTGTTTTTT
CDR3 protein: CASSRGLLNTGELFF

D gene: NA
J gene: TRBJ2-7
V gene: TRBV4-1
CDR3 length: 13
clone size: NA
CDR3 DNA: TGCGCCAGCAGCCGACAGGAATCCTACGAGCAGTACTTC
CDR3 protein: CASSRQESYEQYF